The rows below give T cell receptor beta chains drawn from one sample of a study of synovial regulatory T cells in juvenile arthritis. Only in-frame clones appear in the TCRdb table, and some are missing; sequencing was by immunoSEQ multiplex PCR. In all, the sample yields roughly 2,600 clones. The sample comprised Treg cells from the synovium. All receptors derive from a donor aged 2-35 years with juvenile idiopathic arthritis. CDR3s include the opening cysteine and the closing phenylalanine or tryptophan. Fields, in order: J gene, V gene, clone size, CDR3 protein. Some rows have no size entry. The others give once, few or many, or a class for an expanded clone.

J: TRBJ2-5
V: TRBV19
size: NA
CDR3: CASKSTATAQETQYF

J: TRBJ2-7
V: TRBV6-1
size: medium-sized
CDR3: CASSPRGPPEQYF

J: TRBJ1-1
V: TRBV2
size: medium-sized
CDR3: CASEFQVVNTEAFF

J: TRBJ2-5
V: TRBV28
size: NA
CDR3: CATGGGVRETQYF

J: TRBJ1-4
V: TRBV19
size: large
CDR3: CASSTDRGEDEKLFF

J: TRBJ1-6
V: TRBV30
size: NA
CDR3: CAWRAWNSPLHF

J: TRBJ2-7
V: TRBV7-9
size: NA
CDR3: CASSPNYEQYF

J: TRBJ1-2
V: TRBV5-4
size: medium-sized
CDR3: CASSSVTGDYGYTF

J: TRBJ1-6
V: TRBV5-6
size: NA
CDR3: CASSLVYRGSPLHF

J: TRBJ1-1
V: TRBV10-3
size: medium-sized
CDR3: CAISEADRNTEAFF

J: TRBJ1-1
V: TRBV28
size: NA
CDR3: CASSIPTEAFF